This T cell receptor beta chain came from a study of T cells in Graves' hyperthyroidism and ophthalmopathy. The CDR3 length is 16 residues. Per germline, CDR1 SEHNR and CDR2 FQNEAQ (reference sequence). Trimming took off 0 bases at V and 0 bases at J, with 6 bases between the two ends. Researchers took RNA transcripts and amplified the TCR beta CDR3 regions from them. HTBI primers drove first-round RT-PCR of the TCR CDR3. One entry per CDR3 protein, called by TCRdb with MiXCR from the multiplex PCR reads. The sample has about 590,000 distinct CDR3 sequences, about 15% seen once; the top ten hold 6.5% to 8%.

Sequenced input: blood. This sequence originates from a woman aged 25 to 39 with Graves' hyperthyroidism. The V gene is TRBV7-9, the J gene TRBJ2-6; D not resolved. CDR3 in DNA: TGTGCCAGCAGCTTAGCGCTGGGCTCTGGGGCCAACGTCCTGACTTTC. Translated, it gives CASSLALGSGANVLTF. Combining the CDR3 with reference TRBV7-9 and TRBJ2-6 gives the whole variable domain DTGVSQNPRHKITKRGQNVTFRCDPISEHNRLYWYRQTLGQGPEFLTYFQNEAQLEKSRLLSDRFSAERPKGSFSTLEIQRTEQGDSAMYLCASSLALGSGANVLTFGAGSRLTVL.